One and the same sample provided the 25 T cell receptor beta chains below, sequenced in a study of blood T cell repertoires in COVID-19 (dated by TCRdb to 2019 to 2021). The library was prepared using the immunoSEQ multiplex PCR assay. What TCRdb holds here is the immuneACCESS table cut down to in-frame rearrangements. Part of the clones is not present; checked against another copy, under half of the missing clones reflect an unresolved V gene, and the others are unexplained. A total of about 200,000 clones appear in this sample, roughly 87% of them only once. The ten biggest clones cover over 1.5% of the sample. Sequenced: peripheral blood. Receptor source: a man aged 35 to 55 with active or convalescent COVID-19.

The genes are TRBV9 and TRBJ1-1; D possibly corresponds to TRBD1 (6 bases). CDR1 and CDR2 (germline): SGDLS, YYNGEE. The CDR3 totals 16 residues. Trimming removed 3 bases from V and 0 bases from J, with 15 bases in between. The CDR3 DNA reads as TGTGCCAGCAGCGAGGCAGGGGCAAACATGAACACTGAAGCTTTCTTT. It codes for CASSEAGANMNTEAFF.

This chain links TRBV12-5 with TRBJ1-2, with TRBD1 matching 9 bases. This CDR3 region has 12 residues. Germline values: CDR1 LGHNT, CDR2 FRNRAP. Trimming removed 5 bases from V and 7 bases from J; junction bases left unmatched: 2. In nucleotides, the CDR3 is TGTGCTAGTGGTGGGACAGGGCCTGGCTACACCTTC. Protein product: CASGGTGPGYTF.

The V and J genes are TRBV4-2 and TRBJ1-1; TRBD1 might be the D (6 bases). This CDR3 has 16 residues. The ends were cut back, 1 base at V and 2 bases at J, with 14 bases in the middle. Germline V gene lookup returns CDR1 LGHNA and CDR2 YNFKEQ. The CDR3 sequence is CASSQAGGAGNTEAFF. The DNA of the CDR3 is TGTGCCAGCAGCCAAGCGGGGGGCGCGGGAAACACTGAAGCTTTCTTT.

The rearrangement uses TRBV28 and TRBJ1-5, with 11 bases fitting TRBD1. The CDR3 spans 15 residues. Per germline, CDR1 MDHEN and CDR2 SYDVKM. The J segment lost 5 bases and the V segment lost 6 bases, leaving 6 bases of the junction unmatched. CDR3 loop: CASSPGQGAHQPQHF. The CDR3 region has the DNA TGTGCCAGCAGCCCTGGACAGGGGGCACATCAGCCCCAGCATTTT.

The V call is TRBV3-1 (or the pseudogene TRBV3-2), the J call TRBJ2-2; D not resolved. The CDR3 has 12 residues. Trimming removed 3 bases from V and 7 bases from J, with 6 bases in between. Germline CDR1 reads LGHDT; CDR2 reads YNNKEL (reference sequence). CDR3 protein: CASSQLGGELFF. DNA of the CDR3: TGTGCCAGCAGCCAGCTCGGCGGGGAGCTGTTTTTT.

This clone was detected a few times. The rearrangement uses TRBV28 and TRBJ1-2; the match to TRBD1 covers 7 bases. This CDR3 is 13 amino acids long. The germline V gene encodes CDR1 MDHEN and CDR2 SYDVKM. V was pared by 4 bases and J by 4 bases, with 3 bases of the junction left unmatched. The CDR3 sequence is CASSSGTAYGYTF. The DNA of the CDR3 is TGTGCCAGCAGTTCAGGGACAGCCTATGGCTACACCTTC.

The chain couples TRBV9 to TRBJ1-3; D is perhaps TRBD1 (6 bases). V shed 2 bases and J shed 0 bases, with 9 bases lying between them. The V gene's germline CDR1 is SGDLS and CDR2 YYNGEE. The CDR3 extends over 15 amino acids. The CDR3 sequence is CASSVNRVSGNTIYF. The CDR3 nucleotides read TGTGCCAGCAGCGTTAACAGGGTCTCTGGAAACACCATATATTTT.

This rearrangement joins TRBV28 to TRBJ1-6, with D tentatively TRBD1 (6 bases). The CDR3 is 15 residues long. The V gene's germline CDR1 is MDHEN and CDR2 SYDVKM. The ends were cut back, 6 bases at V and 4 bases at J, with 13 bases in the middle. The CDR3: CASSPDREYNSPLHF. The CDR3 bases are TGTGCCAGCAGCCCGGACAGAGAATATAATTCACCCCTCCACTTT.

The rearrangement links TRBV27 to TRBJ2-7; 12 bases map to TRBD2. The trim removed 4 bases at V and 6 bases at J, leaving 10 bases unmatched. The CDR3 length is 16 residues. CDR1 MNHEY and CDR2 SMNVEV come from the germline V gene (reference sequence). The CDR3 bases are TGTGCCAGCAGTTCACCCCGACTAGCGGGAGAAGCCGAGCAGTACTTC. Protein: CASSSPRLAGEAEQYF.

This clone has only a few counts. Other nucleotide sequences from this sample produce the same CDR3. The chain couples TRBV30 to TRBJ1-3; 7 bases are shared with TRBD1. CDR3 length equals 15 residues. The germline CDR1 and CDR2 sequences are GTSNPN and SVGIG (reference sequence). V lost 3 bases, J lost 0 bases, and 5 bases stayed unmatched. The CDR3 reads CAWRGQLSSGNTIYF. The DNA for the CDR3 is TGTGCCTGGAGGGGACAGTTGAGCTCTGGAAACACCATATATTTT. Full variable domain (remainder filled in from reference TRBV30 and TRBJ1-3): SQTIHQWPATLVQPVGSPLSLECTVEGTSNPNLYWYRQAAGRGLQLLFYSVGIGQISSEVPQNLSASRPQDRQFILSSKKLLLSDSGFYLCAWRGQLSSGNTIYFGEGSWLTVV.

The chain is built from TRBV7-3 and TRBJ2-3, with D perhaps matching TRBD2 (5 bases). Trimming removed 0 bases from V and 2 bases from J, with 9 bases in between. The CDR3 totals 15 residues. Per germline, CDR1 SGHTA and CDR2 FQGTGA. The CDR3: CASSLTRGYTDTQYF. Here the CDR3 DNA reads TGTGCCAGCAGCTTAACACGGGGATACACAGATACGCAGTATTTT.

The V call is TRBV27, the J call TRBJ1-1; tentative D call: TRBD1 (6 bases). The CDR3 has 14 amino acids. Trimming took 7 bases from V and 6 from J, leaving 18 bases between them. The V gene's germline CDR1 is MNHEY and CDR2 SMNVEV (reference sequence). CDR3 nucleotide sequence: TGTGCCAGCAAACCGCTTAGGGGGGGCCCTGAAGCTTTCTTT. As protein: CASKPLRGGPEAFF.

The chain is built from TRBV27 and TRBJ2-1; 8 nucleotides match TRBD2. The CDR3 extends over 14 amino acids. J lost 6 bases, V lost 3 bases, and 4 bases had no gene match. The germline gives CDR1 MNHEY, CDR2 SMNVEV (reference sequence). The CDR3 DNA is TGTGCCAGCAGTTTTGGGACTAGTCTCAATGAGCAGTTCTTC. As protein: CASSFGTSLNEQFF.

This clone was recorded only once. The chain uses TRBV10-3 and TRBJ2-2, with TRBD1 matching 8 bases. The CDR3 covers 14 residues. From germline, CDR1 is ENHRY and CDR2 SYGVKD. V was clipped by 8 bases and J by 0 bases; unmatched bases: 2. The CDR3 coding sequence is TGTGCCATCCAGGGGGCGTCGAACACCGGGGAGCTGTTTTTT. This codes for CAIQGASNTGELFF.

The genes are TRBV3-1 (or the pseudogene TRBV3-2) and TRBJ2-5; 8 bases line up with TRBD2. Unmatched junction bases numbered 9, after V lost 1 base and J lost 5 bases. The CDR3 covers 16 residues. Germline assignment: CDR1 LGHDT and CDR2 YNNKEL (reference sequence). The CDR3 region is CASSQVFTGGSETQYF. The CDR3 nucleotides are TGTGCCAGCAGCCAAGTTTTCACGGGGGGGTCGGAGACCCAGTACTTC.

The genes are TRBV5-1 and TRBJ1-1; 10 bases fit TRBD1. Germline lookup yields CDR1 SGHRS and CDR2 YFSETQ. This CDR3 is built from 16 residues. V lost 1 base and J lost 0; bases outside the gene matches: 3. CDR3 DNA: TGCGCCAGCAGCTTGTTGGGACAGGGGATGAACACTGAAGCTTTCTTT. Translated, it gives CASSLLGQGMNTEAFF.

The chain recombines TRBV30 with TRBJ2-5, with D perhaps TRBD2 (6 bases). The CDR3 has 13 amino acids. V was trimmed by 2 bases and J by 4 bases, leaving 11 bases between them. CDR1 GTSNPN and CDR2 SVGIG come from the germline V gene (reference sequence). The CDR3 nucleotides read TGTGCCTGGAGTTCGGAGGGGCGAGAGACCCAGTACTTC. This translates into CAWSSEGRETQYF.

This clone was seen only once. The V call is TRBV6-1, the J call TRBJ1-5, with TRBD1 matching 10 bases. From germline, CDR1 is MNHNS and CDR2 SASEGT. Trimming at V came to 2 bases and at J to 6 bases, leaving 4 bases not matched to a gene. This CDR3 spans 15 amino acids. The CDR3 is CASSEMTGGGQPQHF. The CDR3 DNA reads as TGTGCCAGCAGTGAAATGACAGGGGGCGGTCAGCCCCAGCATTTT.

This clone was seen at least ten times. The V gene is TRBV6-1, the J gene TRBJ1-5; D remains unclear. The CDR3 consists of 16 residues. V was cut by 3 bases and J by 1 base, with 13 bases left in between. CDR1 MNHNS and CDR2 SASEGT come from the germline V gene. The CDR3: CASSEVYGPSNQPQHF. The CDR3 bases are TGTGCCAGCAGTGAGGTGTATGGGCCGAGCAATCAGCCCCAGCATTTT.

This rearrangement joins TRBV5-5 to TRBJ2-7; 7 nucleotides line up with TRBD2. Germline loops: CDR1 SGHKS, CDR2 YYEKEE (reference sequence). After removal of 2 bases from V and 4 bases from J, the junction contained 6 bases not matched to a gene. The CDR3 contains 14 residues. The CDR3 nucleotides read TGTGCCAGCAGCTTAGGAGCCGGGGGGTACGAGCAGTACTTC. Its protein is CASSLGAGGYEQYF.

The V and J genes are TRBV19 and TRBJ2-7; TRBD1 aligns across 8 bases. The CDR3 sequence is 15 residues long. The trim removed 9 bases at V and 0 bases at J, leaving 10 bases unmatched. Germline-derived CDR1 and CDR2 are LNHDA and SQIVND (reference sequence). CDR3 protein: CASSLGTGISYEQYF. The CDR3 nucleotides are TGTGCCAGCTCGCTCGGGACAGGCATCTCCTACGAGCAGTACTTC.

This chain joins TRBV29-1 and TRBJ1-2; no firm D call. Trimming removed 4 bases from V and 4 bases from J, with 16 bases in between. CDR1 and CDR2 (germline): SQVTM, ANQGSEA. This CDR3 region has 14 residues. The CDR3 nucleotides are TGCAGCGTTGTGGCTCACAGACCTCCCTATGGCTACACCTTC. This sequence encodes CSVVAHRPPYGYTF.

The chain employs TRBV12-5 and TRBJ2-1; a possible D gene is TRBD1 (5 bases). Germline V gene lookup returns CDR1 LGHNT and CDR2 FRNRAP. The CDR3 loop spans 15 amino acids. Trimming left V 2 bases short and J 3 bases short, with 11 bases between. The CDR3 DNA reads as TGTGCTAGTGGTTTGCTTTCAGGGTACTACAATGAGCAGTTCTTC. Its protein is CASGLLSGYYNEQFF.

The chain links TRBV11-3 to TRBJ1-6; D is ambiguous. Trimming left V 2 bases short and J 7 bases short, with 6 bases between. This CDR3 has 13 amino acids. Per germline, CDR1 SGHNT and CDR2 YENEEA. For the CDR3, the DNA is TGTGCCAGCAGCTTATCCCCGAATTCACCCCTCCACTTT. This sequence encodes CASSLSPNSPLHF.

The gene calls are TRBV28 and TRBJ1-5, with D hard to call. V lost 7 bases, J lost 8 bases, and 15 bases lay in between. Germline V gives CDR1 MDHEN, CDR2 SYDVKM. The CDR3 totals 13 residues. The CDR3 DNA is TGTGCCAGCATCCCCCACCCCGGTAAGCCCCAGCATTTT. Encoded protein: CASIPHPGKPQHF.